The T cell receptor beta chain described here comes from a study of T cell repertoires in cytomegalovirus infection. Study details: Public TCR beta signatures marked donors with CMV infection and the matching HLA. Study conclusions and caveats: Adding up the frequency of public TCR beta families identified people who carried CMV plus the relevant HLA. The study found HLA-C-restricted CMV-specific TCR beta clonotypes dominating the ex vivo response.

The CDR3 covers 16 residues. V gave up 4 bases and J gave up 2 bases; unmatched junction bases: 9. From germline, CDR1 is SGHVS and CDR2 FQNEAQ. TCRdb re-derived calls from the reads in MiXCR, one entry per CDR3 protein. The sample shows 150,000 to 200,000 distinct CDR3 sequences, roughly a sixth of them seen only once. Worth noting for this clonotype: Its antigen is not known.

The sequenced material came from CD8+ T cells from PBMCs. The TCR sequence derives from a human donor in good health (CMV status not recorded). Some clones in this sample may be carry-over from other donors' samples. The chain has TRBV7-8 and TRBJ2-3; 7 nucleotides line up with TRBD2. CDR3 sequence reads: CASSSFGGDLTDTQYF. The CDR3 DNA follows: TGTGCCAGCAGCTCCTTTGGGGGGGACCTCACAGATACGCAGTATTTT.